A single sample is the source of the 20 T cell receptor beta chains below, sequenced in a study of cytomegalovirus exposure and HLA in healthy donors. The PCR contained 60 Vbeta and 13 Jbeta primers. Libraries were prepared by immunoSEQ multiplex PCR; TCRdb keeps only in-frame clonotypes and omits some of them. The sample gives about 100,000 clones, around 74% of which show up once; roughly 7.7% is in the top ten. The source material was PBMCs. The receptor source for this set is a man aged 35 to 55 in good health and CMV-seropositive.

The V and J genes are TRBV5-4 and TRBJ2-1, with TRBD1 as a possible D gene (5 bases). The CDR3 extends over 14 amino acids. Trimming removed 5 bases from V and 8 bases from J, with 17 bases in between. From germline, CDR1 is SGHNT and CDR2 YYREEE (reference sequence). CDR3 in DNA: TGTGCCAGCAGTCAGGGTGGGGCCAGGGATGAGCAGTTCTTC. Amino acid sequence: CASSQGGARDEQFF.

This clone is a singleton in its sample. The chain joins TRBV5-6 to TRBJ2-3; a weak D match, TRBD2 (5 bases). Trimming took off 0 bases at V and 5 bases at J, with 13 bases between the two ends. The CDR3 contains 15 residues. Looked up from germline, CDR1 is SGHDT and CDR2 is YYEEEE. CDR3 DNA: TGTGCCAGCAGCTTGGCGGGATATTTTGAAGATACGCAGTATTTT. Protein product: CASSLAGYFEDTQYF.

This clone was recorded a few times. V usage is TRBV7-9 and J usage is TRBJ1-6, with TRBD1 as a possible D gene (5 bases). This CDR3 comprises 14 residues. V was clipped by 1 base and J by 4 bases, with 5 bases between them. Per the germline V gene, CDR1 is SEHNR and CDR2 is FQNEAQ (reference sequence). CDR3: CASSLEGYNSPLHF. CDR3 coding DNA: TGTGCCAGCAGCTTAGAGGGGTATAATTCACCCCTCCACTTT.

This clone came up many times. V and J are TRBV21-1 and TRBJ2-7; TRBD1, as called in the table, went unchecked against the DNA. TRBV21-1 has pseudogene status. There are 17 residues in the CDR3. The CDR3 is CASSNSQQGNFTYEQYF. The CDR3 bases are TGTGCCAGCAGCAACAGCCAACAGGGTAATTTTACCTACGAGCAGTACTTC.

The chain carries TRBV2 and TRBJ2-1; D unresolved. V lost 2 bases to trimming and J lost 10 bases, with 6 bases between them. The CDR3 is 11 residues long. The germline V gene encodes CDR1 SNHLY and CDR2 FYNNEI. The CDR3 DNA reads as TGTGCCAGCAGTGAATATGAGGAGCAGTTCTTC. It yields the protein CASSEYEEQFF.

The chain joins TRBV18 to TRBJ1-5; D ambiguous. Germline V gene sequence: CDR1 KGHSH, CDR2 LQKENI. This CDR3 spans 12 amino acids. The germline V and J ends were trimmed by 3 bases and 5 bases, with 5 bases remaining between them. The CDR3 region is CASSPEDQPQHF. The CDR3 bases are TGTGCCAGCTCACCTGAGGATCAGCCCCAGCATTTT.

J is TRBJ2-2 and V is TRBV6-6; 7 nucleotides line up with TRBD1. Germline values: CDR1 MNHNY, CDR2 SVGAGI (reference sequence). This CDR3 is built from 15 residues. Trimming cost V 8 bases and J 8 bases; bases outside gene matches: 14. As DNA, the CDR3 is TGTGCCAGCGTGTACAGGGGACATGCGGGTGGGGAGCTGTTTTTT. It translates to CASVYRGHAGGELFF.

The genes are TRBV27 and TRBJ2-7, with a tentative D call TRBD1 (6 bases). V was clipped by 1 base and J by 2 bases, with 12 bases between them. This CDR3 region has 15 residues. Germline V CDR1 and CDR2: MNHEY, SMNVEV (reference sequence). The CDR3 spells CASSLWGPGTYEQYF. The CDR3 coding sequence is TGTGCCAGCAGTTTATGGGGGCCGGGTACCTACGAGCAGTACTTC.

The rearrangement uses TRBV19 and TRBJ2-7; perhaps TRBD1 as D (5 bases). This CDR3 spans 13 amino acids. V was trimmed by 5 bases and J by 1 base, leaving 9 bases between them. CDR1 is LNHDA, CDR2 SQIVND, per germline (reference sequence). CDR3 coding DNA: TGTGCCAGTAGTGGACACAGGTCCTACGAGCAGTACTTC. Amino acids: CASSGHRSYEQYF.

The chain carries TRBV6-1 and TRBJ2-1, with D perhaps matching TRBD1 (6 bases). This CDR3 has 14 amino acids. Germline values: CDR1 MNHNS, CDR2 SASEGT. Trimming removed 6 bases from V and 2 bases from J, with 11 bases in between. The CDR3 DNA reads as TGTGCCAGCAGCCCCAGGGGACCCTACAATGAGCAGTTCTTC. Its translation is CASSPRGPYNEQFF.

The rearrangement joins TRBV4-3 to TRBJ1-5; tentative D call: TRBD1 (6 bases). The CDR3 runs 18 residues. CDR1 LGHNA and CDR2 YSLEER come from the germline V gene. Trimming pared 1 base from V and 0 bases from J, leaving 16 bases between. CDR3 sequence (DNA): TGCGCCAGCAGCCAAGTGGTAAGGGACACCTTTAGCAATCAGCCCCAGCATTTT. This translates into CASSQVVRDTFSNQPQHF.

This CDR3 is CASLDRRSGNTIYF. In DNA form, the CDR3 reads TGTGCCAGCCTAGACAGGCGTTCTGGAAACACCATATATTTT. The chain combines TRBV28 with TRBJ1-3; D is possibly TRBD1 (6 bases). Trimming removed 8 bases from V and 1 base from J, with 12 bases in between. The germline gives CDR1 MDHEN, CDR2 SYDVKM. This CDR3 spans 14 amino acids.

CDR3 region: CASSAGLAGGETQYF. CDR3 DNA sequence: TGTGCCAGCTCAGCGGGACTAGCGGGAGGAGAGACCCAGTACTTC. The chain links TRBV18 to TRBJ2-5; 15 positions match TRBD2. Trimming at V came to 5 bases and at J to 4 bases, leaving 2 bases not matched to a gene. The CDR3 covers 15 residues. In germline, CDR1 is KGHSH, CDR2 LQKENI.

This rearrangement joins TRBV5-1 to TRBJ1-4, with D perhaps TRBD1 (5 bases). The CDR3 has 14 amino acids. The germline V gene encodes CDR1 SGHRS and CDR2 YFSETQ. The germline V and J ends were trimmed by 2 bases and 7 bases, with 12 bases remaining between them. The CDR3 coding sequence is TGCGCCAGCAGCTTATCAGGGAAATTTGAAAAACTGTTTTTT. This codes for CASSLSGKFEKLFF.

This clone has just one count. The rearrangement uses TRBV5-1 and TRBJ1-1; D is unresolved. CDR3 length: 12 amino acids. With 5 bases removed from V and 1 base from J, the gap between germline ends came to 6 bases. Germline V gene data show CDR1 as SGHRS and CDR2 as YFSETQ. The CDR3 sequence: CASRGGNTEAFF. CDR3 coding DNA: TGCGCCAGCAGAGGAGGGAACACTGAAGCTTTCTTT.

This clone was seen a handful of times. The rearrangement uses TRBV6-1 and TRBJ2-2; TRBD2 agrees at 8 bases. From germline, CDR1 is MNHNS and CDR2 SASEGT. Unmatched junction bases numbered 1, after V lost 7 bases and J lost 3 bases. The CDR3 spans 13 residues. CDR3 sequence: CASTTSDTGELFF. For the CDR3, the DNA is TGTGCCAGCACGACTAGCGACACCGGGGAGCTGTTTTTT.

This rearrangement joins TRBV4-1 to TRBJ1-4; D not resolved. The CDR3 covers 15 residues. The V end lost 5 bases, the J end lost 7 bases, and 17 bases lay between the germline ends. The germline V gene has CDR1 MGHRA and CDR2 YSYEKL. CDR3 bases: TGCGCCAGCAGCGTCCAAAAGAGGGAAGGTGAAAAACTGTTTTTT. Translation gives CASSVQKREGEKLFF.

The V and J genes are TRBV7-8 and TRBJ2-7, with 11 bases identical to TRBD2. V shed 5 bases and J 2 bases; nucleotides not matched to a gene: 8. CDR1 and CDR2 (germline): SGHVS, FQNEAQ. This CDR3 has 16 residues. CDR3 nucleotide sequence: TGTGCCAGCAGCCCCTACAGACTAGCGGGGACCTACGAGCAGTACTTC. Translation: CASSPYRLAGTYEQYF.

This chain links TRBV27 with TRBJ1-6, with 7 bases fitting TRBD1. CDR1 and CDR2 from the germline V gene are MNHEY and SMNVEV (reference sequence). The CDR3 has 14 residues. The junction had 6 bases not matched to a gene; V was cut back by 2 bases and J by 11 bases. In DNA form, the CDR3 reads TGTGCCAGCAGTTTAGGAGGGGGCACGGCACCCCTCCACTTT. Translating it yields CASSLGGGTAPLHF.

This chain links TRBV9 with TRBJ2-7; D might be TRBD1 (6 bases). The germline V gene encodes CDR1 SGDLS and CDR2 YYNGEE. The length of the CDR3 is 14 residues. Trimming took off 3 bases at V and 0 bases at J, with 10 bases between the two ends. The CDR3 protein is CASSGQVNSYEQYF. The CDR3 DNA reads TGTGCCAGCAGCGGACAGGTGAACTCCTACGAGCAGTACTTC.